This passage covers 29 T cell receptor beta chains from one sample sequenced in a study of cytomegalovirus exposure and HLA in healthy donors. Researchers ran the PCR with 60 Vbeta and 13 Jbeta primers. The assay was immunoSEQ multiplex PCR, and TCRdb's table has in-frame clones only and misses some. The sample has tens of thousands of clones. Sequences were obtained from PBMCs. Every receptor here comes from a man aged 40-49 years in good health and CMV-seronegative.

The chain uses TRBV4-3 and TRBJ2-2; unclear D gene. Germline CDR1 and CDR2: LGHNA and YSLEER. Between the trimmed V and J ends, which lost 5 bases and 6 bases, there was a span of 7 bases. The CDR3 consists of 12 residues. The CDR3 DNA sequence: TGCGCCAGCAGCTATCGTCCCGGGGAGCTGTTTTTT. Encoded protein: CASSYRPGELFF.

This chain joins TRBV6-5 and TRBJ2-1; 8 nucleotides align to TRBD2. V trimming: 4 bases; J trimming: 6 bases; junction bases outside the gene matches: 5. CDR1 and CDR2 (germline): MNHEY, SVGAGI. The length of the CDR3 is 14 residues. CDR3 residues: CASSFLAGGNEQFF. In nucleotides, the CDR3 is TGTGCCAGCAGTTTCCTCGCGGGGGGCAATGAGCAGTTCTTC.

The chain employs TRBV30 and TRBJ1-5; no clear D. CDR1 and CDR2 from the germline V gene are GTSNPN and SVGIG (reference sequence). V lost 5 bases and J lost 3, with 8 bases in between. The length of the CDR3 is 12 residues. The CDR3 here is CAWRESNQPQHF. In nucleotides, the CDR3 is TGTGCCTGGCGGGAGTCCAATCAGCCCCAGCATTTT.

The chain joins TRBV29-1 to TRBJ1-1; 9 bases line up with TRBD1. Germline assignment: CDR1 SQVTM and CDR2 ANQGSEA. This CDR3 spans 14 amino acids. V shed 3 bases, J shed 6 bases, and the junction held 8 bases outside the gene matches. The CDR3 spells CSVDRQGVGPEAFF. The CDR3 nucleotides read TGCAGCGTTGATCGACAGGGGGTAGGCCCTGAAGCTTTCTTT.

V usage is TRBV5-1 and J usage is TRBJ1-4, with 7 bases identical to TRBD1. Trimming removed 0 bases from V and 6 bases from J; junction bases left unmatched: 5. This CDR3 is 15 amino acids long. Germline loops: CDR1 SGHRS, CDR2 YFSETQ. The CDR3 loop reads CASSLVTGADEKLFF. The DNA of the CDR3 is TGCGCCAGCAGCTTGGTCACAGGGGCCGATGAAAAACTGTTTTTT.

The chain uses TRBV5-6 and TRBJ2-3, with 12 bases identical to TRBD2. Germline CDR1 SGHDT, CDR2 YYEEEE. V shed 3 bases, J shed 5 bases, and the junction held 13 bases outside the gene matches. The CDR3 is 18 residues long. This chain's CDR3 is CASSCNLAGGAWVDTQYF. The CDR3 DNA reads as TGTGCCAGCAGCTGCAATCTAGCGGGAGGGGCGTGGGTAGATACGCAGTATTTT.

The chain uses TRBV7-9 and TRBJ1-2; TRBD1 aligns across 7 bases. J lost 5 bases, V lost 4 bases, and 4 bases had no gene match. The CDR3 has 13 residues. Germline V gives CDR1 SEHNR, CDR2 FQNEAQ (reference sequence). The CDR3 protein is CASSSTGNYGYTF. In DNA form, the CDR3 reads TGTGCCAGCAGCTCGACAGGGAATTATGGCTACACCTTC.

Written as DNA, the CDR3 is TGCGCCAGCAGCTTGGCGCTAGCGGGAGTAGGGAGGGATACGCAGTATTTT. It translates to CASSLALAGVGRDTQYF. This chain uses TRBV5-1 with TRBJ2-3, with TRBD2 identical over 10 bases. The CDR3 is made up of 17 amino acids. J gave up 6 bases and V 0 bases, and 10 bases lay outside the gene matches. Per the germline V gene, CDR1 is SGHRS and CDR2 is YFSETQ. The full variable domain, its missing parts supplied by reference TRBV5-1 and TRBJ2-3, is KAGVTQTPRYLIKTRGQQVTLSCSPISGHRSVSWYQQTPGQGLQFLFEYFSETQRNKGNFPGRFSGRQFSNSRSEMNVSTLELGDSALYLCASSLALAGVGRDTQYFGPGTRLTVL.

J is TRBJ1-5 and V is TRBV15; D is ambiguous. CDR1 is LNHNV, CDR2 YYDKDF, per germline (reference sequence). The CDR3 totals 13 residues. V lost 2 bases and J 8 bases, leaving 10 bases between the germline ends. In DNA form, the CDR3 reads TGTGCCACCAGCAGACAACGGGGTGAGCCCCAGCATTTT. It specifies CATSRQRGEPQHF.

The gene calls are TRBV7-3 and TRBJ2-2; the match to TRBD1 covers 8 bases. Germline values: CDR1 SGHTA, CDR2 FQGTGA. Trimming took 8 bases from V and 0 from J; bases not matched to a gene: 5. This CDR3 comprises 15 residues. The chain's CDR3 is CASSPGQANTGELFF. The CDR3 nucleotides are TGTGCCAGCTCGCCGGGACAGGCGAACACCGGGGAGCTGTTTTTT.

V gene TRBV18 combines with J gene TRBJ2-3; TRBD2 aligns across 9 bases. V was clipped by 3 bases and J by 1 base; unmatched bases: 5. The CDR3 runs to 16 residues. Germline V gene lookup returns CDR1 KGHSH and CDR2 LQKENI. CDR3 DNA sequence: TGTGCCAGCTCACCCACAGCGGGAGGAGGCACAGATACGCAGTATTTT. Protein product: CASSPTAGGGTDTQYF.

V gene TRBV29-1 combines with J gene TRBJ2-5; 8 bases line up with TRBD1. With V trimmed by 7 bases and J by 2 bases, 12 bases remained unmatched. This CDR3 is built from 15 residues. Germline CDR1 reads SQVTM; CDR2 reads ANQGSEA. CDR3 region: CSGKRQGPEQETQYF. For the CDR3, the DNA is TGCAGCGGGAAACGACAGGGGCCGGAACAAGAGACCCAGTACTTC.

The chain couples TRBV5-1 to TRBJ2-3; 16 bases are shared with TRBD2. The CDR3 covers 19 residues. Trimming cost V 6 bases and J 4 bases; bases outside gene matches: 14. Germline V gene sequence: CDR1 SGHRS, CDR2 YFSETQ. The CDR3 reads CASNEGLAGGPGTADTQYF. As DNA, the CDR3 is TGCGCCAGCAACGAGGGACTAGCGGGAGGGCCGGGTACGGCAGATACGCAGTATTTT. The full variable domain, rest sourced from reference TRBV5-1 and TRBJ2-3, is KAGVTQTPRYLIKTRGQQVTLSCSPISGHRSVSWYQQTPGQGLQFLFEYFSETQRNKGNFPGRFSGRQFSNSRSEMNVSTLELGDSALYLCASNEGLAGGPGTADTQYFGPGTRLTVL.

The chain has TRBV6-1 and TRBJ2-5, with a weak D call TRBD1 (6 bases). The CDR3 totals 15 residues. The germline V gene has CDR1 MNHNS and CDR2 SASEGT. V was trimmed by 7 bases and J by 1 base, leaving 16 bases between them. The CDR3 DNA follows: TGTGCCAGCACTATCTTGGGGGCTGGCCAAGAGACCCAGTACTTC. It is translated as CASTILGAGQETQYF.

The V call is TRBV19, the J call TRBJ2-5, with TRBD2 as a possible D gene (6 bases). The CDR3 is 15 amino acids. Germline V gives CDR1 LNHDA, CDR2 SQIVND (reference sequence). The ends were cut back, 5 bases at V and 0 bases at J, with 13 bases in the middle. The CDR3 region has the DNA TGTGCCAGTAGTCCGGGACTTACGTACCAAGAGACCCAGTACTTC. Protein sequence: CASSPGLTYQETQYF.

The chain joins TRBV29-1 to TRBJ2-7; 16 bases fit TRBD2. The CDR3 contains 16 residues. The germline V gene has CDR1 SQVTM and CDR2 ANQGSEA. V lost 3 bases, J lost 1 base, and 3 bases stayed unmatched. The CDR3 nucleotides read TGCAGCGTTGAGGGACTAGCGGGAGGGCAGTCCTACGAGCAGTACTTC. It is translated as CSVEGLAGGQSYEQYF.

The chain is built from TRBV5-1 and TRBJ2-5; 8 bases match TRBD1. CDR1 and CDR2 (germline): SGHRS, YFSETQ. This CDR3 spans 14 amino acids. With V trimmed by 2 bases and J by 7 bases, 7 bases remained unmatched. CDR3 sequence: CASSFQGAGGTQYF. CDR3 bases: TGCGCCAGCAGCTTCCAGGGGGCAGGGGGGACCCAGTACTTC.

J is TRBJ2-7 and V is TRBV7-6; TRBD1 matches at 8 bases. The V gene end was trimmed by 1 base and the J gene end by 7 bases; junction bases not matched to a gene: 6. Germline-derived CDR1 and CDR2 are SGHVS and FNYEAQ. This CDR3 has 14 amino acids. CDR3 sequence reads: CASSLDRGSREQYF. DNA for the CDR3: TGTGCCAGCAGCTTAGACAGGGGGTCAAGGGAGCAGTACTTC.

V gene TRBV6-5 combines with J gene TRBJ1-1; 7 nucleotides agree with TRBD1. The germline V gene has CDR1 MNHEY and CDR2 SVGAGI. V was pared by 2 bases and J by 6 bases, with 3 bases of the junction left unmatched. The CDR3 has 13 amino acids. CDR3 residues: CASSYVGTAEAFF. The CDR3 DNA follows: TGTGCCAGCAGTTACGTCGGGACAGCTGAAGCTTTCTTT.

V gene TRBV30 combines with J gene TRBJ1-5; no reliable D call. Germline values: CDR1 GTSNPN, CDR2 SVGIG (reference sequence). Between the trimmed V and J ends, which lost 0 bases and 7 bases, there was a span of 13 bases. This CDR3 spans 14 amino acids. CDR3 nucleotides: TGTGCCTGGAGTGTAGGAACGGGAGGGCAGCCCCAGCATTTT. This translates into CAWSVGTGGQPQHF.

J is TRBJ2-7 and V is TRBV30, with 11 bases matching TRBD1. The length of the CDR3 is 14 residues. V shed 6 bases, J shed 6 bases, and the junction held 10 bases outside the gene matches. CDR1 is GTSNPN and CDR2 is SVGIG in the germline V gene (reference sequence). This chain's CDR3 is CACRPRDRGAEQYF. DNA of the CDR3: TGTGCCTGCCGACCTCGGGACAGGGGGGCCGAGCAGTACTTC.

This chain connects TRBV6-5 to TRBJ2-7; 7 nucleotides line up with TRBD1. The CDR3 covers 14 residues. V lost 7 bases and J lost 6; bases outside the gene matches: 12. The germline V gene has CDR1 MNHEY and CDR2 SVGAGI. This CDR3 is CASKTMTGSREQYF. The CDR3 DNA sequence: TGTGCCAGCAAGACCATGACAGGGTCCCGCGAGCAGTACTTC.

The genes are TRBV29-1 and TRBJ2-1; 7 bases agree with TRBD1. Germline CDR1 reads SQVTM; CDR2 reads ANQGSEA. With V trimmed by 7 bases and J by 6 bases, 21 bases remained unmatched. This CDR3 comprises 17 residues. The CDR3: CSGIDRAEYPYPNEQFF. Here the CDR3 DNA reads TGCAGCGGAATAGACAGGGCTGAATACCCATATCCCAATGAGCAGTTCTTC.

The chain has TRBV7-8 and TRBJ1-1; D uncertain. The CDR3 covers 14 residues. V was cut by 1 base and J by 5 bases, with 11 bases left in between. The germline V gene encodes CDR1 SGHVS and CDR2 FQNEAQ. CDR3 DNA sequence: TGTGCCAGCAGCTTAGGTCGGGGTTGGACTGAAGCTTTCTTT. Protein product: CASSLGRGWTEAFF.

The chain couples TRBV19 to TRBJ1-2; the match to TRBD1 covers 7 bases. Germline CDR1 LNHDA, CDR2 SQIVND (reference sequence). This CDR3 comprises 13 residues. After removal of 4 bases from V and 2 bases from J, the junction contained 1 base not matched to a gene. The DNA of the CDR3 is TGTGCCAGTAGTAAACAGGGGAACTATGGCTACACCTTC. Protein product: CASSKQGNYGYTF.

The chain employs TRBV7-7 and TRBJ2-5; 9 bases are shared with TRBD1. Germline CDR1 is SSHAT and CDR2 is FNYEAQ (reference sequence). The CDR3 runs 15 residues. V shed 4 bases, J shed 5 bases, and the junction held 8 bases outside the gene matches. For the CDR3, the DNA is TGTGCCAGCAGCTCCATACAGGGGGCCCAGGAGACCCAGTACTTC. This codes for CASSSIQGAQETQYF.

The chain combines TRBV6-6 with TRBJ1-1; no definite D call. From germline, CDR1 is MNHNY and CDR2 SVGAGI (reference sequence). The germline V and J ends were trimmed by 5 bases and 4 bases, with 14 bases remaining between them. This CDR3 is built from 14 residues. CDR3 in DNA: TGTGCCAGCAGTACCCGGGAGGGAGCCACTGAAGCTTTCTTT. It is translated as CASSTREGATEAFF.

The chain combines TRBV18 with TRBJ2-7; the D gene is possibly TRBD1 (5 bases). Between the trimmed V and J ends, which lost 3 bases and 2 bases, there was a span of 11 bases. Germline-derived CDR1 and CDR2 are KGHSH and LQKENI. This CDR3 contains 14 residues. The CDR3 sequence: CASSPPGIAYEQYF. CDR3 nucleotides: TGTGCCAGCTCACCGCCAGGGATCGCCTACGAGCAGTACTTC.

The chain couples TRBV28 to TRBJ2-7; 11 positions match TRBD2. V was clipped by 5 bases and J by 4 bases; unmatched bases: 7. Looked up from germline, CDR1 is MDHEN and CDR2 is SYDVKM. The CDR3 totals 15 residues. CDR3: CASSVNSGRGYEQYF. The DNA for the CDR3 is TGTGCCAGCAGTGTAAATAGCGGGAGGGGGTACGAGCAGTACTTC.